This passage covers 18 T cell receptor beta chains from one sample sequenced in a study of cytomegalovirus exposure and HLA in healthy donors. The PCR had 60 Vbeta and 13 Jbeta primers. Repertoires were generated with immunoSEQ multiplex PCR, while TCRdb's copy carries only in-frame clones and drops some. The sample carries 130,000 to 150,000 clones, around 10% recorded once. The sequencing input was PBMCs. The receptor source for this set is a male donor in good health and CMV-seronegative.

In this sample, this clone turned up a few times. The CDR3 DNA sequence: TGTGCCAGCAGACCTAAGTCGGGGTCCGCTTCTGACACTGAAGCTTTCTTT. This sequence encodes CASRPKSGSASDTEAFF. The chain recombines TRBV6-4 with TRBJ1-1; D is unresolved. This CDR3 region has 17 residues. Germline CDR1 is MRHNA and CDR2 is SNTAGT. V dropped 6 bases and J dropped 3 bases, with 23 bases sitting between them.

V and J are TRBV6-5 and TRBJ1-5, with a tentative D call TRBD1 (6 bases). V lost 8 bases, J lost 6 bases, and 14 bases lay in between. Germline V gene lookup returns CDR1 MNHEY and CDR2 SVGAGI. The CDR3 length is 13 residues. The CDR3 nucleotides read TGTGCCAGCCGGGGGGGCTACGGTCAGCCCCAGCATTTT. Amino acids: CASRGGYGQPQHF.

The gene calls are TRBV6-1 and TRBJ1-4, with TRBD1 matching 9 bases. This CDR3 contains 14 residues. Germline CDR1 reads MNHNS; CDR2 reads SASEGT. Germline trimming cut 6 bases from V and 7 bases from J; bases unmatched to any gene: 6. For the CDR3, the DNA is TGTGCCAGCAGACTAACGGACAGGGGTGAAAAACTGTTTTTT. Translated: CASRLTDRGEKLFF.

Here the CDR3 reads CASSHDRGEPQHF. The DNA for the CDR3 is TGCGCCAGCAGCCACGATCGGGGTGAGCCCCAGCATTTT. The chain has TRBV4-1 and TRBJ1-5; D remains unclear. The CDR3 is made up of 13 amino acids. Germline V gives CDR1 MGHRA, CDR2 YSYEKL. V shed 3 bases and J shed 8 bases, with 11 bases lying between them.

This clone has a handful of counts. V and J are TRBV7-2 and TRBJ2-2; D possibly corresponds to TRBD2 (6 bases). Germline V gene sequence: CDR1 SGHTA, CDR2 FQGNSA. The V end lost 5 bases, the J end lost 1 base, and 11 bases lay between the germline ends. The CDR3 contains 15 residues. This CDR3 reads CASSLGGLNTGELFF. The CDR3 region has the DNA TGTGCCAGCAGCCTCGGAGGGCTGAACACCGGGGAGCTGTTTTTT.

This clone has only a few counts. The V gene is TRBV25-1, the J gene TRBJ2-2; TRBD2 might be the D (6 bases). The V gene's germline CDR1 is MGHDK and CDR2 SYGVNS. Trimming removed 7 bases from V and 5 bases from J, with 14 bases in between. The CDR3 extends over 14 amino acids. The CDR3 loop is CASTPGAGTGELFF. CDR3 DNA: TGTGCCAGCACCCCCGGGGCGGGGACCGGGGAGCTGTTTTTT.

J is TRBJ2-1 and V is TRBV4-3, with 7 bases fitting TRBD2. Germline loops: CDR1 LGHNA, CDR2 YSLEER. The CDR3 sequence is 16 residues long. V shed 1 base and J 2 bases; nucleotides not matched to a gene: 5. The CDR3 sequence: CASSQALAAPYNEQFF. CDR3 bases: TGCGCCAGCAGCCAAGCGCTAGCGGCGCCCTACAATGAGCAGTTCTTC.

This clone was detected a few times. In the same sample, other DNA sequences code for this CDR3. This sequence joins TRBV6-1 and TRBJ1-2; unclear D gene. This CDR3 contains 16 residues. The V gene's germline CDR1 is MNHNS and CDR2 SASEGT. V lost 4 bases to trimming and J lost 5 bases, with 20 bases between them. CDR3 sequence (DNA): TGTGCCAGCAGTGGGTCGGGGTATGAGCTGGTATATGGCTACACCTTC. It is translated as CASSGSGYELVYGYTF.

This clone occurred a few times. The J gene is TRBJ1-3, the V gene TRBV7-9, with a tentative D call TRBD1 (5 bases). Germline CDR1 is SEHNR and CDR2 is FQNEAQ (reference sequence). The CDR3 spans 15 residues. Between the trimmed V and J ends, which lost 5 bases and 0 bases, there was a span of 11 bases. In nucleotides, the CDR3 is TGTGCCAGCAGCGTGGACATACTCTCTGGAAACACCATATATTTT. Protein product: CASSVDILSGNTIYF.

This clone was seen more than once but under ten times. The chain uses TRBV28 and TRBJ1-6; D is perhaps TRBD1 (5 bases). Trimming pared 3 bases from V and 5 bases from J, leaving 11 bases between. Germline CDR1 reads MDHEN; CDR2 reads SYDVKM. The CDR3 extends over 15 amino acids. The CDR3 sequence is CASSFTGLDNSPLHF. CDR3 in DNA: TGTGCCAGCAGTTTTACAGGTCTCGATAATTCACCCCTCCACTTT.

This clone was picked up a small number of times. The chain uses TRBV6-6 and TRBJ1-1; the D is unclear. The CDR3 spans 15 residues. The germline V gene has CDR1 MNHNY and CDR2 SVGAGI (reference sequence). The V end was cut by 0 bases, the J end by 1 base, with 9 bases between. CDR3 coding DNA: TGTGCCAGCAGTTACTCGGACTCTAGGAACACTGAAGCTTTCTTT. This gives the protein CASSYSDSRNTEAFF.

This clone was observed a handful of times. The rearrangement links TRBV2 to TRBJ2-7; 7 nucleotides agree with TRBD2. V trimming: 8 bases; J trimming: 4 bases; junction bases outside the gene matches: 5. The germline V gene has CDR1 SNHLY and CDR2 FYNNEI. This CDR3 is 12 amino acids long. This CDR3 reads CASLKRGYEQYF. CDR3 coding DNA: TGTGCCAGCCTAAAGCGGGGATACGAGCAGTACTTC.

This clone was observed a handful of times. This chain links TRBV7-3 with TRBJ1-1; 8 positions agree with TRBD1. Germline CDR1 SGHTA, CDR2 FQGTGA. V lost 5 bases and J lost 5; bases outside the gene matches: 4. The length of the CDR3 is 13 residues. Here the CDR3 reads CASSAQGATEAFF. For the CDR3, the DNA is TGTGCCAGCAGCGCCCAGGGGGCAACTGAAGCTTTCTTT. The complete variable domain, with remaining parts taken from reference TRBV7-3 and TRBJ1-1, reads GAGVSQTPSNKVTEKGKYVELRCDPISGHTALYWYRQSLGQGPEFLIYFQGTGAADDSGLPNDRFFAVRPEGSVSTLKIQRTERGDSAVYLCASSAQGATEAFFGQGTRLTVV.

This clone appeared a few times. The chain carries TRBV7-3 and TRBJ2-1, with TRBD2 matching 9 bases. Per germline, CDR1 SGHTA and CDR2 FQGTGA. Trimming cost V 6 bases and J 10 bases; bases outside gene matches: 13. This CDR3 contains 15 residues. CDR3 protein: CASRPGAGGRREQFF. In DNA form, the CDR3 reads TGTGCCAGCAGGCCCGGGGCGGGAGGGAGGCGGGAGCAGTTCTTC. Looking up the rest from reference TRBV7-3 and TRBJ2-1 gives the full variable domain: GAGVSQTPSNKVTEKGKYVELRCDPISGHTALYWYRQSLGQGPEFLIYFQGTGAADDSGLPNDRFFAVRPEGSVSTLKIQRTERGDSAVYLCASRPGAGGRREQFFGPGTRLTVL.

This clone has just a few counts. The genes are TRBV6-5 and TRBJ1-2, with D hard to call. The germline gives CDR1 MNHEY, CDR2 SVGAGI. The CDR3 has 13 residues. V was clipped by 5 bases and J by 1 base, with 8 bases between them. CDR3 residues: CASSTTVNYGYTF. The CDR3 coding sequence is TGTGCCAGCAGTACGACTGTTAACTATGGCTACACCTTC.

This clone was seen a few times. The chain links TRBV6-5 to TRBJ1-5, with a tentative D call TRBD1 (6 bases). V gave up 6 bases and J gave up 7 bases, with 10 bases separating them. CDR3 length: 12 residues. Germline CDR1 MNHEY, CDR2 SVGAGI. The CDR3 loop is CASSTTGQPQHF. The CDR3 DNA sequence: TGTGCCAGCAGCACCACAGGGCAGCCCCAGCATTTT.

In its sample, this clone was seen a few times. This chain links TRBV7-2 with TRBJ2-5, with 12 nucleotides matching TRBD2. CDR3 length equals 15 residues. The ends lost 5 bases at V and 11 bases at J; junction bases unmatched: 12. Germline CDR1 is SGHTA and CDR2 is FQGNSA. The CDR3 protein is CASSATSGRRGEQYF. The CDR3 coding sequence is TGTGCCAGCAGCGCAACTAGCGGGAGGCGGGGGGAGCAGTACTTC.

The rearrangement links TRBV25-1 to TRBJ2-5; TRBD1 aligns across 9 bases. Germline CDR1 and CDR2: MGHDK and SYGVNS. The CDR3 totals 15 residues. V lost 1 base and J lost 5; bases outside the gene matches: 5. The CDR3 DNA reads TGTGCCAGCAGTGAATCCTACAGGGGGCGGGAGACCCAGTACTTC. This encodes CASSESYRGRETQYF.